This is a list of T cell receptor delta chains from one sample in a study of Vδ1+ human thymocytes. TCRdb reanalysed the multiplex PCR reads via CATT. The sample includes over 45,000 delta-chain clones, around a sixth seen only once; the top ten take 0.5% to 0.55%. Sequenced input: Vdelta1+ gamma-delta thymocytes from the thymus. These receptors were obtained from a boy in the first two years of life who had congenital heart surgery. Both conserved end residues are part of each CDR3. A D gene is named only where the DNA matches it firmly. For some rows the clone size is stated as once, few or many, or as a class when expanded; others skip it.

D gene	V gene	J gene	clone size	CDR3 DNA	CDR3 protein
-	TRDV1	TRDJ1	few	TGTGCTCTTGGGGTACCTACTTTCCTACTGCTGGGGGACACCGATAAACTCATCTTT	CALGVPTFLLLGDTDKLIF
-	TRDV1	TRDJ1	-	TGTGCTCTTGGGGAGCTCGGCGGGGGACCCACCGATAAACTCATCTTT	CALGELGGGPTDKLIF
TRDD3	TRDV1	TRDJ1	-	TGTGCTCTTGGGGAAGGCCTTCCCCTACTGGGGGATAGGGGCAACACCGATAAACTCATCTTT	CALGEGLPLLGDRGNTDKLIF
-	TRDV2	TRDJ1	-	TGTGCCTGTGCGATACAGGGGGACGATAAACTCATCTTT	CACAIQGDDKLIF
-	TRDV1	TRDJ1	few	TGTGCTCTTGGGGACCCCCTGCCTTCCTACCCTACTGGGGGATTGTACACCGATAAACTCATCTTT	CALGDPLPSYPTGGLYTDKLIF
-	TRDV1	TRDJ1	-	TGTGCTCTTGGGGAACGGCGGTGGGGAGAGACCGATAAACTCATCTTT	CALGERRWGETDKLIF
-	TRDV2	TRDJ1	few	TGTGCCTGCAGCCCTACATCGTACTGGACCACCGATAAACTCATCTTT	CACSPTSYWTTDKLIF
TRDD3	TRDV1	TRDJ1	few	TGTGCTCTTGGGTTCTTCCTACGACTGGGGGATACCACCGATAAACTCATCTTT	CALGFFLRLGDTTDKLIF
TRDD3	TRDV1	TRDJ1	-	TGTGCTCTTGGGGAAGAGGGGGAGGTATGCATACTGGGGGATCTTCCGTGCTACACCGATAAACTCATCTTT	CALGEEGEVCILGDLPCYTDKLIF
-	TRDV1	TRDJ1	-	TGTGCTCTTGGGACACCCCCCGGGGGACTAGGGGCCACCGATAAACTCATCTTT	CALGTPPGGLGATDKLIF
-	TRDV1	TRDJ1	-	TGTGCTCTTGGGGATGATTCCCCCATAGCCCCTCTCAGGTACACCGATAAACTCATCTTT	CALGDDSPIAPLRYTDKLIF
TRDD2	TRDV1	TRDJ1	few	TGTGCTCTTGGGGAACTAGACCCCTCTCTTCCTACTTTCTTACTGGTCCGCCAGTACACCGATAAACTCATCTTT	CALGELDPSLPTFLLVRQYTDKLIF
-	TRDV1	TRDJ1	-	TGTGCTCTTGGGGAAGGGGTTATTCGGGCCACCGATAAACTCATCTTT	CALGEGVIRATDKLIF
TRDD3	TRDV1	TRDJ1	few	TGTGCTCTTGGTTTGGGCCCGTTCCCACGGGGCTGGGGGATGGCCGATAAACTCATCTTT	CALGLGPFPRGWGMADKLIF
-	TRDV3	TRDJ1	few	TGTGCCTTGACGGTGGGGGGTCCCGATAAACTCATCTTT	CALTVGGPDKLIF
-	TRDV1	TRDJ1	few	TGTGCTCTTGGGGAACCTCCCTATGCGGATAAGTACACCGATAAACTCATCTTT	CALGEPPYADKYTDKLIF
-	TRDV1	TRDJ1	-	TGTGCTCTTGGGGAAAAGGTGATGGGGACTTTCTACACCGATAAACTCATCTTT	CALGEKVMGTFYTDKLIF
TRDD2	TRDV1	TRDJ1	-	TGTGCTCTTGGGGAGGGCCTTCCTACTTACCTTGGGGATCGGGTTCCCGATAAACTCATCTTT	CALGEGLPTYLGDRVPDKLIF
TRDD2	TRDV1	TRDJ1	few	TGTGCTCTTGGGGAACTTCAAGGCCTTCCTACACTACGGGGACCCTTACCGTACACCGATAAACTCATCTTT	CALGELQGLPTLRGPLPYTDKLIF
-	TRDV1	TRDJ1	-	TGTGCTCTTGGGGAGATCCCGGCCGATAAACTCATCTTT	CALGEIPADKLIF
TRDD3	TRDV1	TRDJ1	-	TGTGCTCTTGGGACGTTCCCACTCCCCACTGGGGGATACGCCATGACCGATAAACTCATCTTT	CALGTFPLPTGGYAMTDKLIF
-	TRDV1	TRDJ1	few	TGTGCTCTTGGGGAACTTATACCCTTCGGAATCACCGATAAACTCATCTTT	CALGELIPFGITDKLIF
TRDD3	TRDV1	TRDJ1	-	TGTGCTCTTGGGGAATTAGGGCTAGGGACAGGCTGGGGGATACGCGGGATACGCATCCCCGATAAACTCATCTTT	CALGELGLGTGWGIRGIRIPDKLIF
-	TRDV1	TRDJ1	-	TGTGCTCTTGGGGATCCCCTCGATAAACTCATCTTT	CALGDPLDKLIF
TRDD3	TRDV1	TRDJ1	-	TGTGCTCTTGGGGAACACCCTACGTACTGGGGAAAACTCATCTTT	CALGEHPTYWGKLIF
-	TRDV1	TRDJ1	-	TGTGCTCTTGGGAGACCTTCCTTTACGTACTGGGAAGGCGTCAAACTCATCTTT	CALGRPSFTYWEGVKLIF
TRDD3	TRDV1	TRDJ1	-	TGTGCTCTTACTGGGGGATTTTACACCGATAAACTCATCTTT	CALTGGFYTDKLIF
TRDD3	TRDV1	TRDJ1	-	TGTGCTCTTGGGGAGCTACGTAGGTGGGGGATAACACCCTCCTACACCGATAAACTCATCTTT	CALGELRRWGITPSYTDKLIF
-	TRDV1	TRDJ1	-	TGTGCTCTTGGGGAACTATTCCTAGGGCCCTACACCGATAAACTCATCTTT	CALGELFLGPYTDKLIF
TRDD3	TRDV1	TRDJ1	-	TGTGCTCTTGGGGAACTTCGTCCCACTGGGGGAAAAGGCACCGATAAACTCATCTTT	CALGELRPTGGKGTDKLIF
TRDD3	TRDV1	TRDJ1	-	TGTGCTCTTGGGGAACGGTCGGGGAATAAAGAGCTCTCTTTGGGGGATACCATCACCGATAAACTCATCTTT	CALGERSGNKELSLGDTITDKLIF
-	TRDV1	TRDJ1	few	TGTGCTCTTGGGGAACTGAGGCGGGGACGAGATAAACTCATCTTT	CALGELRRGRDKLIF
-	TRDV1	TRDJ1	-	TGTGCTCTTGGGGGGCTACGGGGGACGTACATACACACCGATAAACTCATCTTT	CALGGLRGTYIHTDKLIF
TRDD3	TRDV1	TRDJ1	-	TGTGCTCTTGGGGAACCTTCCTCTCATGGGGGATACGCTGATAAACTCATCTTT	CALGEPSSHGGYADKLIF
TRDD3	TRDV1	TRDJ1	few	TGTGCTCTTGGGGAACTACGTGAGCTCCTACGGACTGGGGGGTTAAACACCGATAAACTCATCTTT	CALGELRELLRTGGLNTDKLIF
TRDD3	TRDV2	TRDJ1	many	TGTGCCTGTGACACCGTCCTACTGGGGGATACAAGACCCGATAAACTCATCTTT	CACDTVLLGDTRPDKLIF
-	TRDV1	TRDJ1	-	TGTGCTCTTGGGGAATTCCTATTCCTCGGGGACTACACCGATAAACTCATCTTT	CALGEFLFLGDYTDKLIF
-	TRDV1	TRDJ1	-	TGTGCTCTTGGGGCCGGTTCTTCACTACGTGTTGGGGTCACCGATAAACTCATCTTT	CALGAGSSLRVGVTDKLIF
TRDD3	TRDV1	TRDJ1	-	TGTGCTCTTGGGGAGCCTACCGTTCCGTACTGGGGGATACGCCGCTACACCGATAAACTCATCTTT	CALGEPTVPYWGIRRYTDKLIF
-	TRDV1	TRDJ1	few	TGTGCTCTTGGGGAACAATTTTTTCAGGGACCCCTTAGACTTCGGACTGTAATGGCTACCGATAAACTCATCTTT	CALGEQFFQGPLRLRTVMATDKLIF
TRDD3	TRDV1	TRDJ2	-	TGTGCTCTTGGGGAGCCACTTCCTAAGTCGACCAACTGGGGGATACCCGGACGAGTGGGAGCACAACTCTTCTTT	CALGEPLPKSTNWGIPGRVGAQLFF
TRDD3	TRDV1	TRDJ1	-	TGTGCTCTTGGGGAACCCCCGGGTGGGGGATACGTTTACACCGATAAACTCATCTTT	CALGEPPGGGYVYTDKLIF
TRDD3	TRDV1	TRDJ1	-	TGTGCTCTTGGGGAACTAGGAATCCCCTTAGGGCCTTACTGGGGGATACGCATCTCCGGGTACACCGATAAACTCATCTTT	CALGELGIPLGPYWGIRISGYTDKLIF
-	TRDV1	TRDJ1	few	TGTGCTCTTGGGGATCCAGGCCTTCCTATGGCGTACTGGGGGCCGACCGATAAACTCATCTTT	CALGDPGLPMAYWGPTDKLIF
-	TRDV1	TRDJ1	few	TGTGCTCTTGGGGAACTCGCCTTCTTCTATTTGGGGGCACTCATCTTT	CALGELAFFYLGALIF
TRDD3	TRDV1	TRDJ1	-	TGTGCTCTTGGGGACAACTTCCGTACTGGGGGGCCATACACCGATAAACTCATCTTT	CALGDNFRTGGPYTDKLIF
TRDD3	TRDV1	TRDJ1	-	TGTGCTCTTGGGGGAGTTTCCCTGACTGGGGGATACGAGGGTAAACTCATCTTT	CALGGVSLTGGYEGKLIF
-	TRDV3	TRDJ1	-	TGTGCCTTTAGACCCCCCGGGTGGACCGATAAACTCATCTTT	CAFRPPGWTDKLIF
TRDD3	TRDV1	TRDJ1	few	TGTGCTCTTGGGGCGGCCTTCCTACCGATATACTGGGGGATACGCAGCACCGATAAACTCATCTTT	CALGAAFLPIYWGIRSTDKLIF
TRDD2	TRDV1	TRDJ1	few	TGTGCTCTTGGGGTAGCCTCTTCCTACGATGATACATCCGATAAACTCATCTTT	CALGVASSYDDTSDKLIF
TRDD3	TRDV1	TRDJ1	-	TGTGCTCTTGGGGAACCATCCTACACGTACTGGGGGGGTAGGGCCGATAAACTCATCTTT	CALGEPSYTYWGGRADKLIF
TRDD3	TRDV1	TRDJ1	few	TGTGCTCTTGGGGAACTAGTAGGCGGTACTGGGGGACCTCCCGGCTACACCGATAAACTCATCTTT	CALGELVGGTGGPPGYTDKLIF
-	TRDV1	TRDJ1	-	TGTGCTCTTGGGGAACTCCATTCCTACGGATCGTACTGGGGGGCAAACACCGATAAACTCATCTTT	CALGELHSYGSYWGANTDKLIF
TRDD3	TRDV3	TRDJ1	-	TGTGCCTTCCCTGCTTGTACTGGGGTGGGCAACACCGATAAACTCATCTTT	CAFPACTGVGNTDKLIF
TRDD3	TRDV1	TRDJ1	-	TGTGCTCTTGGGGAAGGTTTGCTGGGGGATTGCGATAAACTCATCTTT	CALGEGLLGDCDKLIF